A selection of T cell receptor beta chains follows, all from one sample in a study of blood T cell repertoires in COVID-19. Clones were sequenced by immunoSEQ multiplex PCR, and TCRdb holds only the in-frame ones, with some missing. The table lists some 190,000 clones, around 85% of them singletons. The sample comprised PBMCs or T cells enriched from blood (not recorded which). These receptors came from a woman aged 25 to 45 who had recovered from COVID-19. Both conserved end residues are part of each CDR3. The order of the fields is J gene, D gene, V gene, clone size, CDR3 protein, CDR3 DNA. The D gene is left open where the match is weak. The size field is filled for only some rows; it gives once, few, many or a size class.

TRBJ2-5	TRBD2	TRBV9	few	CASSVGTSGRRDF	TGTGCCAGCAGCGTGGGGACTAGCGGGAGAAGGGACTTC
TRBJ2-2	TRBD1	TRBV18	-	CASSDQGVTGELFF	TGTGCCAGCTCAGACCAGGGGGTCACCGGGGAGCTGTTTTTT
TRBJ1-3	-	TRBV4-1	-	CASSQGLGARAGNTIYF	TGCGCCAGCAGCCAAGGCTTGGGAGCCCGAGCCGGAAACACCATATATTTT
TRBJ2-6	-	TRBV7-9	-	CASSLVQAGANVLTF	TGTGCCAGCAGCTTAGTCCAGGCTGGGGCCAACGTCCTGACTTTC
TRBJ1-1	-	TRBV2	-	CASSEAGLGNTEAFF	TGTGCCAGCAGTGAAGCCGGGTTAGGGAACACTGAAGCTTTCTTT
TRBJ1-2	TRBD1	TRBV19	-	CASSTTGTGLYGYTF	TGTGCCAGTAGTACTACCGGGACAGGCCTCTATGGCTACACCTTC
TRBJ2-2	TRBD1	TRBV11-3	-	CASSPGQGNTGELFF	TGTGCCAGCAGCCCAGGACAGGGAAACACCGGGGAGCTGTTTTTT
TRBJ2-7	-	TRBV15	-	CATSRAPTETYEQYF	TGTGCCACCAGCAGAGCCCCTACAGAAACCTACGAGCAGTACTTC
TRBJ1-2	-	TRBV16	-	CASSQLTTGYGDYGYTF	TGTGCCAGCAGCCAATTGACGACTGGATATGGCGATTATGGCTACACCTTC
TRBJ1-5	TRBD1	TRBV10-3	few	CAISGTDITNQPQHF	TGTGCCATCTCCGGGACAGATATTACCAATCAGCCCCAGCATTTT
TRBJ2-3	TRBD2	TRBV7-9	-	CASSLVAGGTDTQYF	TGTGCCAGCAGCTTAGTCGCGGGAGGCACAGATACGCAGTATTTT
TRBJ1-2	TRBD1	TRBV28	-	CASRAPTGDTNYGYTF	TGTGCCAGCAGGGCCCCTACAGGGGATACCAACTATGGCTACACCTTC
TRBJ1-1	-	TRBV18	-	CASSPTLNTEAFF	TGTGCCAGCTCACCCACACTGAACACTGAAGCTTTCTTT
TRBJ2-3	-	TRBV19	once	CASSEVRVKDTQYF	TGTGCCAGTAGTGAGGTGCGGGTGAAAGATACGCAGTATTTT
TRBJ2-5	-	TRBV27	-	CASSSLVGETQYF	TGTGCCAGCAGTTCTCTAGTCGGTGAGACCCAGTACTTC
TRBJ2-7	-	TRBV3-1/TRBV3-2	many	CASSQNSEQYF	TGTGCCAGCAGCCAAAACAGCGAGCAGTACTTC
TRBJ2-4	-	TRBV11-1	few	CASSLTGAPRYF	TGTGCCAGCAGCTTGACAGGTGCCCCCAGGTACTTC
TRBJ1-5	-	TRBV30	-	CAWSVQGLISNQPQHF	TGTGCCTGGAGTGTACAGGGTTTAATTAGCAATCAGCCCCAGCATTTT
TRBJ2-3	TRBD2	TRBV28	-	CASSFGLAGDTQYF	TGTGCCAGCAGTTTTGGACTAGCCGGAGATACGCAGTATTTT
TRBJ1-2	TRBD1	TRBV30	-	CALTGAPRLSGYTF	TGTGCCCTGACAGGGGCCCCCCGACTGAGTGGCTACACCTTC
TRBJ1-3	-	TRBV11-2	-	CASSSAGVSAGNTIYF	TGTGCCAGCAGCTCCGCGGGGGTATCAGCTGGAAACACCATATATTTT
TRBJ1-1	-	TRBV6-5	-	CASSSLRQEAFF	TGTGCCAGCAGTTCACTTAGACAGGAAGCTTTCTTT
TRBJ2-7	TRBD1	TRBV19	once	CASSIAGTDMYEQYF	TGTGCCAGTAGTATAGCCGGGACAGATATGTACGAGCAGTACTTC
TRBJ2-6	-	TRBV11-2	-	CALKHGVLTF	TGTGCCCTCAAGCATGGCGTCCTGACTTTC
TRBJ1-6	-	TRBV10-3	few	CAISQGEAYNSPLHF	TGTGCCATCAGTCAGGGTGAGGCCTATAATTCACCCCTCCACTTT
TRBJ2-5	TRBD2	TRBV7-2	few	CASSGRGVRETQYF	TGTGCCAGCAGCGGTCGGGGGGTCAGAGAGACCCAGTACTTC
TRBJ1-2	-	TRBV7-9	-	CASSLSLAGPRYTF	TGTGCCAGCAGCTTATCCCTCGCGGGGCCCCGGTACACCTTC
TRBJ1-4	-	TRBV19	once	CASSIGSSWSEKLFF	TGTGCCAGTAGTATTGGGAGCTCCTGGAGTGAAAAACTGTTTTTT
TRBJ1-5	-	TRBV21-1	-	CASSNGTSPSGNQPQHF	TGTGCCAGCAGCAACGGGACTTCTCCCTCCGGCAATCAGCCCCAGCATTTT
TRBJ1-2	-	TRBV12-3/TRBV12-4	-	CASKPTPSHGYTF	TGTGCCAGCAAACCAACTCCTAGTCATGGCTACACCTTC
TRBJ1-1	-	TRBV3-1/TRBV3-2	-	CASSQRERNTEAFF	TGTGCCAGCAGCCAGAGGGAACGGAACACTGAAGCTTTCTTT
TRBJ2-5	TRBD2	TRBV4-2	-	CASSHGTSGGQETQYF	TGTGCCAGCAGCCACGGGACTAGCGGGGGGCAAGAGACCCAGTACTTC
TRBJ2-5	-	TRBV21-1	-	CASSNAGPGLAGLQETQYF	TGTGCCAGCAGCAACGCTGGGCCGGGACTAGCGGGCCTCCAAGAGACCCAGTACTTC
TRBJ1-4	TRBD1	TRBV9	-	CASSPRQGSSEKLFF	TGTGCCAGCAGCCCGAGACAGGGGTCCAGTGAAAAACTGTTTTTT
TRBJ1-2	-	TRBV19	few	CASSGNYGYTF	TGTGCCAGTAGCGGGAACTATGGCTACACCTTC
TRBJ2-3	-	TRBV2	-	CASGATDTQYF	TGTGCCAGCGGGGCCACAGATACGCAGTATTTT
TRBJ2-2	-	TRBV29-1	-	CSVEGRESNTGELFF	TGCAGCGTTGAGGGTCGGGAGAGTAACACCGGGGAGCTGTTTTTT
TRBJ1-1	-	TRBV3-1/TRBV3-2	-	CASSQTTGRATEAFF	TGTGCCAGCAGCCAAACTACAGGGAGGGCCACTGAAGCTTTCTTT
TRBJ1-2	TRBD1	TRBV5-1	-	CASSLTGDRQAGYTF	TGCGCCAGCAGCTTAACAGGGGACAGACAGGCTGGCTACACCTTC
TRBJ2-2	-	TRBV7-3	-	CASSLLANTGELFF	TGTGCCAGCAGCTTACTAGCGAACACCGGGGAGCTGTTTTTT
TRBJ1-5	-	TRBV27	-	CASRQGGHSNQPQHF	TGTGCCAGCAGACAGGGCGGACATAGCAATCAGCCCCAGCATTTT
TRBJ2-7	TRBD1	TRBV5-1	-	CASSLLQGVPYEQYF	TGCGCCAGCAGCTTGTTACAGGGGGTGCCCTACGAGCAGTACTTC
TRBJ1-5	TRBD1	TRBV14	-	CASSQGDRANQPQHF	TGTGCCAGCAGCCAAGGGGACAGGGCTAATCAGCCCCAGCATTTT
TRBJ1-1	-	TRBV11-2	-	CASSSEVFFAEAFF	TGTGCCAGCAGCTCTGAGGTGTTTTTCGCTGAAGCTTTCTTT
TRBJ1-4	-	TRBV10-2	-	CASSDRGGNEKLFF	TGCGCCAGCAGTGACCGGGGTGGTAATGAAAAACTGTTTTTT
TRBJ2-3	-	TRBV5-4	-	CASSADWEATDTQYF	TGTGCCAGCAGCGCGGACTGGGAGGCCACAGATACGCAGTATTTT
TRBJ2-7	-	TRBV2	-	CASSEGGPLDEQYF	TGTGCCAGCAGTGAGGGCGGGCCTTTGGACGAGCAGTACTTC
TRBJ2-1	-	TRBV19	-	CASRGQGEQFF	TGTGCCAGTAGGGGCCAGGGTGAGCAGTTCTTC
TRBJ1-4	-	TRBV7-6	-	CASSLTTQGVNEKLFF	TGTGCCAGCAGCTTAACGACTCAGGGCGTTAATGAAAAACTGTTTTTT
TRBJ1-1	TRBD1	TRBV18	-	CASLQTGPRTEAFF	TGTGCCAGCTTACAGACAGGGCCGCGCACTGAAGCTTTCTTT
TRBJ2-7	TRBD1	TRBV2	once	CASSVLGQGVDEQYF	TGTGCCAGCAGTGTCCTAGGACAGGGTGTAGACGAGCAGTACTTC
TRBJ2-3	-	TRBV24-1	-	CATSDPGNTDTQYF	TGTGCCACCAGTGATCCGGGGAACACAGATACGCAGTATTTT
TRBJ1-2	-	TRBV10-2	-	CASSAPPDGYTF	TGCGCCAGCAGTGCCCCTCCGGATGGCTACACCTTC
TRBJ2-5	TRBD1	TRBV5-5	-	CASSSQGWETQYF	TGTGCCAGCAGCTCACAGGGGTGGGAGACCCAGTACTTC
TRBJ1-2	TRBD1	TRBV18	-	CASSPGTGNGYTF	TGTGCCAGCTCCCCCGGGACAGGGAATGGCTACACCTTC
TRBJ2-1	TRBD1	TRBV5-4	-	CASSLGPKGATSYNEQFF	TGTGCCAGCAGCTTGGGACCGAAGGGGGCCACCTCCTACAATGAGCAGTTCTTC
TRBJ1-2	-	TRBV28	few	CASSLWGAGGYGYTF	TGTGCCAGCAGTTTATGGGGGGCTGGGGGATATGGCTACACCTTC
TRBJ2-5	TRBD2	TRBV29-1	-	CSVDTSGRYGETQYF	TGCAGCGTTGATACTAGCGGGAGGTATGGAGAGACCCAGTACTTC
TRBJ2-7	-	TRBV6-5	-	CASSSQVRGEQYF	TGTGCCAGCAGCTCACAGGTCAGGGGCGAGCAGTACTTC